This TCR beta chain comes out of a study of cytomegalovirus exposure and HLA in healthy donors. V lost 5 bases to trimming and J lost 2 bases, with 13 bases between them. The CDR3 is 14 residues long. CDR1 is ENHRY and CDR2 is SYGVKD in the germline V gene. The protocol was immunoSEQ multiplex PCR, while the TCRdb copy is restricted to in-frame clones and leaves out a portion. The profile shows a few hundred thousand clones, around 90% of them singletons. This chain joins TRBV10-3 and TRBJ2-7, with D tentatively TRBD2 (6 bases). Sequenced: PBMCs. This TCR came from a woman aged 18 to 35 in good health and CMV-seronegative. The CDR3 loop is CAISSRRATYEQYF. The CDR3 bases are TGTGCCATCAGTAGTAGGAGGGCTACCTACGAGCAGTACTTC.